These T cell receptor beta chains were read from a single sample in a study of blood T cell repertoires in COVID-19. Sequenced by immunoSEQ multiplex PCR; TCRdb stores in-frame clones only, minus some. The sample has some 320,000 clones; more than 75% are singletons. The sample taken for sequencing was peripheral blood. These receptors all stem from a woman aged 50 to 60 who had recovered from COVID-19. Both conserved end residues are part of each CDR3. The order of the fields is CDR3 length, clone size, J gene, V gene, D gene, CDR3 protein, CDR3 DNA. D genes are given only for firm matches. Not all rows give a size; the values are once, few, many and, for expanded clones, a class.

13,few,TRBJ2-7,TRBV3-1/TRBV3-2,-,CASSQDLSNEQYF,TGTGCCAGCAGCCAAGATCTCAGTAACGAGCAGTACTTC
14,-,TRBJ2-7,TRBV20-1,TRBD2,CSASPTSGNYEQYF,TGCAGTGCTAGTCCGACTAGCGGGAACTACGAGCAGTACTTC
14,-,TRBJ2-7,TRBV6-2/TRBV6-3,-,CASSYAAPGGEQYF,TGTGCCAGCAGTTACGCCGCCCCCGGAGGCGAGCAGTACTTC
13,once,TRBJ2-3,TRBV29-1,-,CSVSGTYTDTQYF,TGCAGCGTGTCCGGGACATACACAGATACGCAGTATTTT
12,-,TRBJ1-1,TRBV29-1,-,CSVDLGGTEAFF,TGCAGCGTTGACCTAGGAGGGACTGAAGCTTTCTTT
12,-,TRBJ1-1,TRBV30,-,CAWSVARSEAFF,TGTGCCTGGAGTGTGGCACGTTCTGAAGCTTTCTTT
14,-,TRBJ2-3,TRBV28,TRBD2,CASTKAGGPRTQYF,TGTGCCAGCACCAAAGCGGGGGGGCCGAGAACGCAGTATTTT
14,once,TRBJ1-1,TRBV11-2,-,CASSQQFRGTEAFF,TGTGCCAGCAGCCAACAATTCCGGGGCACTGAAGCTTTCTTT
15,-,TRBJ2-7,TRBV7-9,TRBD1,CASSYGQGAPYEQYF,TGTGCCAGCAGCTACGGACAGGGGGCCCCCTACGAGCAGTACTTC
16,-,TRBJ1-5,TRBV6-6,-,CASRPSRYTGNQPQHF,TGTGCCAGCCGTCCCTCGAGGTATACCGGCAATCAGCCCCAGCATTTT
16,-,TRBJ2-7,TRBV23-1,TRBD2,CASPFGTRGRSGEQYF,TGCGCCAGCCCGTTCGGTACTCGCGGGAGATCGGGTGAGCAGTACTTC
14,-,TRBJ2-7,TRBV11-2,TRBD2,CASSYVAGAYEQYF,TGTGCCAGCAGCTACGTGGCGGGGGCCTACGAGCAGTACTTC
18,-,TRBJ1-5,TRBV23-1,TRBD1,CASSRVTGGREASQPQHF,TGCGCCAGCAGTCGAGTAACAGGGGGACGGGAAGCAAGTCAGCCCCAGCATTTT
14,-,TRBJ1-6,TRBV30,TRBD1,CAWSVGQGNSPLHF,TGTGCCTGGAGTGTTGGACAGGGAAATTCACCCCTCCACTTT
14,once,TRBJ2-1,TRBV10-3,TRBD1,CAISDVQGGDEQFF,TGTGCCATCAGTGATGTACAGGGGGGCGATGAGCAGTTCTTC
15,-,TRBJ1-2,TRBV7-2,TRBD1,CASSLRQGAERGYTF,TGTGCCAGCAGCTTAAGACAGGGGGCTGAGCGTGGCTACACCTTC
21,-,TRBJ1-5,TRBV19,TRBD1,CASSIGVTGDFLRISNQPQHF,TGTGCCAGTAGTATAGGTGTAACAGGGGATTTCCTTCGGATTAGCAATCAGCCCCAGCATTTT
15,-,TRBJ2-5,TRBV6-2/TRBV6-3,TRBD2,CASSYQGTSKETQYF,TGTGCCAGCAGTTATCAAGGGACTAGCAAAGAGACCCAGTACTTC
16,few,TRBJ2-5,TRBV24-1,TRBD1,CATSEGARGLGETQYF,TGTGCCACCAGCGAGGGCGCCAGGGGGCTGGGAGAGACCCAGTACTTC
15,-,TRBJ1-2,TRBV3-1/TRBV3-2,-,CASSPGRVSNYGYTF,TGTGCCAGCAGCCCCGGCCGGGTTTCTAACTATGGCTACACCTTC
15,-,TRBJ1-5,TRBV10-1,-,CASIQGTWADQPQHF,TGCGCCAGCATTCAGGGGACATGGGCCGATCAGCCCCAGCATTTT
13,-,TRBJ2-7,TRBV7-9,TRBD1,CASLATGSYEQYF,TGTGCCAGCTTGGCGACAGGGTCTTACGAGCAGTACTTC
14,-,TRBJ1-1,TRBV9,-,CASSPSWVGGEAFF,TGTGCCAGCAGCCCTAGTTGGGTAGGAGGTGAAGCTTTCTTT
13,-,TRBJ2-7,TRBV15,-,CATSIPLGGEQYF,TGTGCCACCAGCATACCCCTCGGGGGCGAGCAGTACTTC
19,once,TRBJ2-2,TRBV5-3,TRBD2,CARSFGAIILAIDTGELFF,TGTGCCAGAAGCTTCGGGGCCATCATACTAGCGATCGACACCGGGGAGCTGTTTTTT
16,-,TRBJ2-2,TRBV19,TRBD1,CASSHRQGSNTGELFF,TGTGCCAGTAGCCACCGACAGGGGTCGAACACCGGGGAGCTGTTTTTT
15,-,TRBJ2-7,TRBV4-2,TRBD1,CASSQGGTGSYEQYF,TGTGCCAGCAGCCAAGGCGGGACAGGGTCCTACGAGCAGTACTTC
17,few,TRBJ1-2,TRBV9,-,CASSEDLPGQGGYGYTF,TGTGCCAGCAGCGAAGATCTTCCGGGACAAGGAGGCTATGGCTACACCTTC
12,-,TRBJ1-4,TRBV6-5,-,CASSSSGEKLFF,TGTGCCAGCAGTTCAAGCGGCGAAAAACTGTTTTTT
13,-,TRBJ2-5,TRBV19,-,CASSGGRQETQYF,TGTGCCAGTAGTGGTGGTAGACAAGAGACCCAGTACTTC
14,-,TRBJ1-4,TRBV6-5,TRBD1,CASRTTGGVQKLFF,TGTGCCAGCAGAACGACAGGGGGCGTTCAAAAACTGTTTTTT
15,-,TRBJ2-5,TRBV6-1,TRBD2,CASSEAVAGAETQYF,TGTGCCAGCAGTGAAGCGGTAGCGGGAGCGGAGACCCAGTACTTC
16,few,TRBJ2-1,TRBV4-3,TRBD2,CASSQDVASGNNEQFF,TGCGCCAGCAGCCAAGACGTCGCAAGCGGGAACAATGAGCAGTTCTTC
14,-,TRBJ2-7,TRBV5-1,TRBD1,CASSPGTEVYEQYF,TGCGCCAGCAGCCCCGGGACAGAGGTCTACGAGCAGTACTTC
17,-,TRBJ2-3,TRBV11-3,TRBD1,CASSTQYRGFGADTQYF,TGTGCCAGCAGCACTCAATACAGGGGATTTGGCGCAGATACGCAGTATTTT
14,-,TRBJ1-1,TRBV3-1/TRBV3-2,TRBD1,CASSLAQGDTEAFF,TGTGCCAGCAGTCTCGCACAGGGGGATACTGAAGCTTTCTTT
13,few,TRBJ2-7,TRBV30,-,CAWRHGSLNEQYF,TGTGCCTGGAGGCACGGTTCTTTAAACGAGCAGTACTTC
15,-,TRBJ1-3,TRBV28,-,CASSLSYRSGNTIYF,TGTGCCAGCAGTTTATCGTATAGATCTGGAAACACCATATATTTT
16,-,TRBJ2-1,TRBV24-1,TRBD2,CATSEKLAGVSSEQFF,TGTGCCACCAGTGAGAAACTAGCGGGGGTATCATCTGAGCAGTTCTTC
17,-,TRBJ1-2,TRBV7-2,TRBD1,CASSLGTGGPPNYGYTF,TGTGCCAGCAGCTTAGGGACAGGGGGCCCTCCGAACTATGGCTACACCTTC
15,-,TRBJ1-1,TRBV19,-,CASSLPGAPNTEAFF,TGTGCCAGTAGTCTCCCAGGGGCCCCGAACACTGAAGCTTTCTTT
14,-,TRBJ1-1,TRBV7-9,TRBD1,CASSTGQVNTEAFF,TGTGCCAGCAGCACGGGACAGGTGAACACTGAAGCTTTCTTT
15,-,TRBJ2-1,TRBV7-3,TRBD1,CASSLRQGVGNEQFF,TGTGCCAGCAGCTTAAGACAGGGGGTGGGCAATGAGCAGTTCTTC
14,-,TRBJ1-1,TRBV28,-,CASSLSGRRTEAFF,TGTGCCAGCAGTTTATCCGGTCGGAGGACTGAAGCTTTCTTT
16,-,TRBJ2-5,TRBV3-1/TRBV3-2,TRBD2,CASSQEAPSGGETQYF,TGTGCCAGCAGCCAAGAAGCCCCTAGCGGGGGGGAGACCCAGTACTTC